These 25 T cell receptor beta chains share one sample of origin, sequenced in a study of T cell responses to AZD1222 COVID-19 vaccine. The protocol was immunoSEQ multiplex PCR, while the TCRdb copy is restricted to in-frame clones and leaves out a portion. The sample yields some 110,000 clones, roughly 90% seen once. The sequenced sample was peripheral blood, obtained 28 days after the second AZD1222 dose. These receptors were obtained from an adult who received the AZD1222 COVID-19 vaccine.

The chain carries TRBV30 and TRBJ1-1; D remains ambiguous. The CDR3 is 12 amino acids. V was trimmed by 3 bases and J by 3 bases, leaving 8 bases between them. Per germline, CDR1 GTSNPN and CDR2 SVGIG (reference sequence). CDR3 amino acids: CAWSPVYTEAFF. The CDR3, as DNA: TGTGCCTGGAGCCCCGTCTACACTGAAGCTTTCTTT.

This clone was seen a few times. The chain combines TRBV18 with TRBJ2-7; TRBD1 might be the D (6 bases). V gave up 4 bases and J gave up 5 bases, with 12 bases separating them. This CDR3 is 13 amino acids long. The germline V gene has CDR1 KGHSH and CDR2 LQKENI. The CDR3 DNA reads TGTGCCAGCTCACGAACAGGGATCCACGAGCAGTACTTC. Encoded protein: CASSRTGIHEQYF.

The count of this clone is one. The rearrangement joins TRBV27 to TRBJ2-1; possible D gene TRBD2, 6 bases. CDR1 and CDR2 (germline): MNHEY, SMNVEV (reference sequence). The CDR3 has 14 amino acids. V lost 0 bases to trimming and J lost 10 bases, with 13 bases between them. The CDR3 region is CASSLSGLANEQFF. DNA for the CDR3: TGTGCCAGCAGTTTATCGGGGCTAGCGAACGAGCAGTTCTTC.

This chain joins TRBV4-2 and TRBJ1-3; the D gene is possibly TRBD1 (5 bases). Germline V gene data show CDR1 as LGHNA and CDR2 as YNFKEQ. The V end lost 0 bases, the J end lost 0 bases, and 6 bases lay between the germline ends. The length of the CDR3 is 15 residues. DNA for the CDR3: TGTGCCAGCAGCCAAGAGGGACCCTCTGGAAACACCATATATTTT. The encoded protein is CASSQEGPSGNTIYF.

The chain couples TRBV19 to TRBJ2-3; weak D call: TRBD1 (6 bases). Trimming removed 8 bases at V and 1 base at J, with 13 bases between. Germline CDR1 and CDR2: LNHDA and SQIVND (reference sequence). The CDR3 consists of 14 residues. The CDR3 DNA sequence: TGTGCCAGTGAAACAGGGCCGGGCACAGATACGCAGTATTTT. Its translation: CASETGPGTDTQYF.

V is TRBV28 and J is TRBJ1-2, with 7 bases matching TRBD1. V was clipped by 8 bases and J by 8 bases; unmatched bases: 14. The CDR3 is 14 residues long. Germline V gives CDR1 MDHEN, CDR2 SYDVKM. CDR3 residues: CASLRGYRGQGYTF. The CDR3 DNA is TGTGCCAGCCTGAGAGGATACAGGGGACAAGGCTACACCTTC.

The chain combines TRBV7-2 with TRBJ2-7; 14 bases are shared with TRBD2. The CDR3 runs 15 residues. Germline V gives CDR1 SGHTA, CDR2 FQGNSA. The J segment lost 7 bases and the V segment lost 5 bases, leaving 7 bases of the junction unmatched. The CDR3 coding sequence is TGTGCCAGCAGCCGGACTAGCGGGGGGAAAATGGAGCAGTACTTC. It is translated as CASSRTSGGKMEQYF.

The V and J genes are TRBV18 and TRBJ2-7; tentatively, D is TRBD2 (5 bases). This CDR3 comprises 13 residues. V lost 3 bases to trimming and J lost 5 bases, with 11 bases between them. Germline V gene sequence: CDR1 KGHSH, CDR2 LQKENI. The CDR3 region has the DNA TGTGCCAGCTCACCGAGGGTGTGGGACGAGCAGTACTTC. Protein: CASSPRVWDEQYF.

This chain uses TRBV4-1 with TRBJ1-2; 10 nucleotides align to TRBD1. CDR3 size: 15 residues. Germline loops: CDR1 MGHRA, CDR2 YSYEKL. V shed 3 bases and J 5 bases; nucleotides not matched to a gene: 6. The chain's CDR3 is CASSHVTGGGYGYTF. In DNA, the CDR3 is TGCGCCAGCAGCCATGTGACAGGGGGCGGGTATGGCTACACCTTC.

The chain employs TRBV7-8 and TRBJ1-3, with unresolved D. The CDR3 length is 16 residues. Germline V gives CDR1 SGHVS, CDR2 FQNEAQ. V gave up 9 bases and J gave up 2 bases, with 20 bases separating them. The CDR3 sequence: CASQRQTTATGNTIYF. Written as DNA, the CDR3 is TGTGCCAGTCAACGTCAGACAACCGCGACTGGAAACACCATATATTTT. Filled out from reference TRBV7-8 and TRBJ1-3, the complete variable domain reads GAGVSQSPRYKVAKRGQDVALRCDPISGHVSLFWYQQALGQGPEFLTYFQNEAQLDKSGLPSDRFFAERPEGSVSTLKIQRTQQEDSAVYLCASQRQTTATGNTIYFGEGSWLTVV.

The chain is built from TRBV6-5 and TRBJ1-5; D gene unclear. Trimming stripped 7 bases from V and 2 bases from J, with 9 bases between. Germline V gives CDR1 MNHEY, CDR2 SVGAGI. CDR3 length: 13 residues. CDR3 sequence: CASTAPGNQPQHF. The CDR3 DNA reads as TGTGCCAGCACCGCCCCGGGCAATCAGCCCCAGCATTTT.

This clone came up a few times. This chain uses TRBV11-3 with TRBJ1-6; maybe TRBD1 (5 bases). Between the trimmed V and J ends, which lost 2 bases and 8 bases, there was a span of 13 bases. CDR1 and CDR2 (germline): SGHNT, YENEEA. The CDR3 runs to 15 residues. The CDR3 here is CASSLPPGGDSPLHF. The CDR3 DNA reads as TGTGCCAGCAGCTTACCCCCCGGGGGGGATTCACCCCTCCACTTT.

CDR3 sequence reads: CASSPGVGNQPQHF. CDR3 sequence (DNA): TGTGCCAGCAGTCCAGGGGTTGGCAATCAGCCCCAGCATTTT. The J gene is TRBJ1-5, the V gene TRBV6-5; tentatively, D is TRBD1 (6 bases). With 5 bases removed from V and 2 bases from J, the gap between germline ends came to 10 bases. Germline-derived CDR1 and CDR2 are MNHEY and SVGAGI. This CDR3 is built from 14 residues.

The V call is TRBV3-1 (or the pseudogene TRBV3-2), the J call TRBJ2-3, with 16 bases that match TRBD2. This CDR3 is 19 amino acids long. CDR1 is LGHDT, CDR2 YNNKEL, per germline (reference sequence). After removal of 3 bases from V and 4 bases from J, the junction contained 10 bases not matched to a gene. The CDR3 protein is CASSHKSGTSGGGADTQYF. The CDR3 DNA is TGTGCCAGCAGCCACAAAAGCGGGACTAGCGGGGGGGGCGCAGATACGCAGTATTTT.

This sequence joins TRBV2 and TRBJ2-3; weak D call: TRBD2 (6 bases). Germline values: CDR1 SNHLY, CDR2 FYNNEI. The germline V and J ends were trimmed by 10 bases and 0 bases, with 14 bases remaining between them. This CDR3 has 14 residues. For the CDR3, the DNA is TGTGCCACCAACTCCGGGACTAGCACAGATACGCAGTATTTT. It yields the protein CATNSGTSTDTQYF. Variable domain in full (rest from reference TRBV2 and TRBJ2-3): EPEVTQTPSHQVTQMGQEVILRCVPISNHLYFYWYRQILGQKVEFLVSFYNNEISEKSEIFDDQFSVERPDGSNFTLKIRSTKLEDSAMYFCATNSGTSTDTQYFGPGTRLTVL.

CDR3 in amino acids: CASSLSSGGAWETQYF. The CDR3 region has the DNA TGCGCCAGCAGCTTGTCCAGCGGGGGGGCCTGGGAGACCCAGTACTTC. The chain uses TRBV5-1 and TRBJ2-5, with 10 bases lining up with TRBD2. The CDR3 consists of 16 residues. Trimming took 1 base from V and 5 from J; bases not matched to a gene: 8. Germline V gene lookup returns CDR1 SGHRS and CDR2 YFSETQ.

The rearrangement links TRBV12-3 or TRBV12-4 to TRBJ2-2, with TRBD2 as a possible D gene (5 bases). Between the trimmed V and J ends, which lost 1 base and 6 bases, there was a span of 6 bases. This CDR3 is 13 amino acids long. For the CDR3, the DNA is TGTGCCAGCAGTTTAGACGGGGCCGGGGAGCTGTTTTTT. It encodes CASSLDGAGELFF.

This clone was seen only once. The rearrangement uses TRBV29-1 and TRBJ2-1; TRBD2 aligns across 12 bases. V dropped 7 bases and J dropped 3; count of bases not matched to a gene: 4. Germline values: CDR1 SQVTM, CDR2 ANQGSEA. The CDR3 runs to 14 residues. CDR3 residues: CSASGLAGYNEQFF. The CDR3 nucleotides are TGCAGCGCCTCGGGACTAGCGGGCTACAATGAGCAGTTCTTC.

The rearrangement links TRBV11-3 to TRBJ1-1; D ambiguous. CDR1 is SGHNT and CDR2 is YENEEA in the germline V gene. V lost 5 bases, J lost 1 base, and 11 bases lay in between. This CDR3 spans 14 amino acids. The CDR3 coding sequence is TGTGCCAGCAGCGCCGCCAGTTGGAACACTGAAGCTTTCTTT. This translates into CASSAASWNTEAFF.

This clone was counted once. The chain has TRBV29-1 and TRBJ1-2, with 9 positions matching TRBD1. The CDR3 length is 13 residues. Germline V CDR1 and CDR2: SQVTM, ANQGSEA. J gave up 3 bases and V 8 bases, and 7 bases lay outside the gene matches. In DNA form, the CDR3 reads TGCAGCATGTGGACAGGGGACGACTATGGCTACACCTTC. It codes for CSMWTGDDYGYTF.

This chain connects TRBV28 to TRBJ2-7, with 10 bases matching TRBD1. This CDR3 spans 14 amino acids. Germline CDR1 and CDR2: MDHEN and SYDVKM. With 6 bases clipped from V and 4 bases from J, the junction kept 6 bases outside the gene matches. The CDR3 spells CASRLDRGVYEQYF. The CDR3 DNA reads TGTGCCAGCAGGCTGGACAGGGGGGTTTACGAGCAGTACTTC.

This sequence joins TRBV24-1 and TRBJ2-3; D possibly corresponds to TRBD2 (5 bases). Trimming removed 1 base from V and 1 base from J, with 14 bases in between. The CDR3 consists of 17 residues. Germline-derived CDR1 and CDR2 are KGHDR and SFDVKD. CDR3 DNA: TGTGCCACCAGTGATTTTGGCCCTCCGAGGGGCACAGATACGCAGTATTTT. Its translation is CATSDFGPPRGTDTQYF.

The genes are TRBV5-1 and TRBJ1-1; the match to TRBD1 covers 7 bases. V shed 0 bases and J 0 bases; nucleotides not matched to a gene: 8. This CDR3 spans 17 amino acids. Germline V gene data show CDR1 as SGHRS and CDR2 as YFSETQ. CDR3 nucleotides: TGCGCCAGCAGCTTGGATCCCCGACAGGGCATGAACACTGAAGCTTTCTTT. Protein: CASSLDPRQGMNTEAFF.

The CDR3 nucleotides read TGTGCCAGCAGCCACTCCGCGCTAGCGGGAGAAAGAAGCACAGATACGCAGTATTTT. Translation: CASSHSALAGERSTDTQYF. The chain joins TRBV11-3 to TRBJ2-3; 10 nucleotides line up with TRBD2. In germline, CDR1 is SGHNT, CDR2 YENEEA. CDR3 length: 19 amino acids. V dropped 5 bases and J dropped 0; count of bases not matched to a gene: 14.

This sequence joins TRBV7-9 and TRBJ2-5, with D perhaps TRBD1 (5 bases). Looked up from germline, CDR1 is SEHNR and CDR2 is FQNEAQ (reference sequence). V was shortened by 1 base and J by 3 bases, with 6 bases between the two germline ends. CDR3 size: 13 residues. The CDR3 region is CASSLGQKETQYF. In nucleotides, the CDR3 is TGTGCCAGCAGCTTAGGACAGAAAGAGACCCAGTACTTC.